The 18 T cell receptor beta chains given below trace back to one sample, sequenced in a study of T cells after yellow fever vaccination (dated by TCRdb to about 2019). Reading the label with the study, this specimen's treatment or condition is: live attenuated yellow fever vaccine strain. Library prep was done by 5' RACE. This sample was sequenced with an Illumina NovaSeq 6000. TCRdb reanalyzed the raw reads on its own, using fastp at Q25 for trimming and MiXCR for clone calling, and kept in-frame beta chains. CDR3 protein duplicates are merged, each entry listing the most common genes and DNA. Here the sample has approximately 120,000 distinct CDR3 sequences; about 8.4% occur a single time. Together, the top ten hold almost 40% of the sample. The material sequenced was CD8+ T cells sorted from PBMCs, taken on the day of the yellow fever booster vaccination. The receptors here all came from a man aged 18 to 30 who received the YFV17D yellow fever vaccine.

This clonotype was detected only a few times. The gene calls are TRBV27 and TRBJ2-7, with D possibly being TRBD1 (6 bases). The ends were cut back, 6 bases at V and 0 bases at J, with 15 bases in the middle. Germline V CDR1 and CDR2: MNHEY, SMNVEV (reference sequence). The CDR3 runs to 15 residues. CDR3 in amino acids: CASRVTGFSSYEQYF. The CDR3 nucleotides are TGTGCCAGCAGGGTAACAGGGTTTAGCTCCTACGAGCAGTACTTC.

The CDR3 spells CASSPGTPGTGELFF. Here the CDR3 DNA reads TGTGCCAGCAGCCCAGGGACTCCGGGAACCGGGGAGCTGTTTTTT. The rearrangement links TRBV7-9 to TRBJ2-2; tentatively, D is TRBD2 (6 bases). Germline loops: CDR1 SEHNR, CDR2 FQNEAQ (reference sequence). Trimming shortened V by 5 bases and J by 5 bases, and 15 bases separated the two germline ends. CDR3 length: 15 amino acids.

The rearrangement uses TRBV19 and TRBJ2-5; perhaps TRBD1 as D (5 bases). Looked up from germline, CDR1 is LNHDA and CDR2 is SQIVND (reference sequence). Between the trimmed V and J ends, which lost 5 bases and 2 bases, there was a span of 9 bases. This CDR3 is 13 amino acids long. The CDR3 DNA is TGTGCCAGTAGTTCCCGACAGCAAGAGACCCAGTACTTC. It is translated as CASSSRQQETQYF. Complete variable domain (other parts from reference TRBV19 and TRBJ2-5): DGGITQSPKYLFRKEGQNVTLSCEQNLNHDAMYWYRQDPGQGLRLIYYSQIVNDFQKGDIAEGYSVSREKKESFPLTVTSAQKNPTAFYLCASSSRQQETQYFGPGTRLLVL.

This chain uses TRBV7-9 with TRBJ2-3; TRBD1 matches at 7 bases. The CDR3 is made up of 14 amino acids. V dropped 4 bases and J dropped 1; count of bases not matched to a gene: 2. The germline CDR1 and CDR2 sequences are SEHNR and FQNEAQ (reference sequence). Written as DNA, the CDR3 is TGTGCCAGCAGCTCCGGGACAGGCACAGATACGCAGTATTTT. The encoded protein is CASSSGTGTDTQYF.

The chain couples TRBV13 to TRBJ2-7; 9 bases are shared with TRBD2. Germline assignment: CDR1 PRHDT and CDR2 FYEKMQ (reference sequence). This CDR3 has 17 residues. The V segment lost 5 bases and the J segment 1 base; nucleotides outside the gene matches: 12. In DNA form, the CDR3 reads TGTGCCAGCAGCCCCGAGGAGGGCGGGGGGGGATCCTACGAGCAGTACTTC. This gives the protein CASSPEEGGGGSYEQYF.

The V gene is TRBV5-1, the J gene TRBJ2-5; tentative D call: TRBD1 (5 bases). The V gene lost 1 base and the J gene lost 1 base, with 11 bases spanning the gap. The CDR3 length is 15 residues. CDR1 and CDR2 from the germline V gene are SGHRS and YFSETQ. CDR3: CASSLFGAVQETQYF. The CDR3, as DNA: TGCGCCAGCAGCTTGTTTGGGGCAGTCCAAGAGACCCAGTACTTC.

The table lists this clonotype with a count of one. In DNA form, the CDR3 reads TGTGCCAGCAGTTTCGACTTCCCCGGGGAGCTGTTTTTT. Amino acids: CASSFDFPGELFF. This chain connects TRBV6-2 or TRBV6-3 to TRBJ2-2, with D unclear. V dropped 4 bases and J dropped 6 bases, with 9 bases sitting between them. The CDR3 loop spans 13 amino acids. The germline V gene encodes CDR1 MNHEY and CDR2 SVGEGT.

This clonotype has at least ten counts. CDR3 DNA sequence: TGTGCCAGCAGCATTGGAGGAGCTCGGTCGGTCACTGAAGCTTTCTTT. The encoded protein is CASSIGGARSVTEAFF. The chain recombines TRBV7-9 with TRBJ1-1; no reliable D call. Germline values: CDR1 SEHNR, CDR2 FQNEAQ (reference sequence). V dropped 5 bases and J dropped 4 bases, with 20 bases sitting between them. CDR3 length: 16 amino acids.

This clonotype was seen at least ten times. The chain couples TRBV28 to TRBJ2-2, with no clear D. Germline values: CDR1 MDHEN, CDR2 SYDVKM. The V end lost 2 bases, the J end lost 4 bases, and 8 bases lay between the germline ends. The CDR3 has 14 amino acids. In DNA form, the CDR3 reads TGTGCCAGCAGTTTAGTGCCAGGCACCGGGGAGCTGTTTTTT. This gives the protein CASSLVPGTGELFF.

The rearrangement joins TRBV20-1 to TRBJ2-5; D perhaps matches TRBD1 (6 bases). Germline CDR1 DFQATT, CDR2 SNEGSKA (reference sequence). V shed 0 bases and J shed 1 base, with 12 bases lying between them. CDR3 size: 15 residues. The CDR3 spells CSARDVDSPQETQYF. CDR3 coding DNA: TGCAGTGCTAGAGATGTGGACAGCCCCCAAGAGACCCAGTACTTC.

The genes are TRBV10-2 and TRBJ1-2; TRBD1 might be the D (6 bases). The V gene's germline CDR1 is WSHSY and CDR2 SAAADI. The CDR3 length is 13 residues. The V end lost 5 bases, the J end lost 3 bases, and 10 bases lay between the germline ends. The CDR3 coding sequence is TGCGCCAGCAGTCCGGGACACTACTATGGCTACACCTTC. Translation gives CASSPGHYYGYTF.

This clonotype has only a few counts. The V and J genes are TRBV7-2 and TRBJ2-3; D is possibly TRBD2 (7 bases). The V end lost 1 base, the J end lost 4 bases, and 15 bases lay between the germline ends. CDR1 is SGHTA, CDR2 FQGNSA, per germline. This CDR3 is 16 amino acids long. CDR3 in amino acids: CASSLVWGGLPDTQYF. The DNA of the CDR3 is TGTGCCAGCAGCTTAGTGTGGGGGGGCCTCCCAGATACGCAGTATTTT. The entire variable domain, with the rest obtained from reference TRBV7-2 and TRBJ2-3, is as follows: GAGVSQSPSNKVTEKGKDVELRCDPISGHTALYWYRQSLGQGLEFLIYFQGNSAPDKSGLPSDRFSAERTGGSVSTLTIQRTQQEDSAVYLCASSLVWGGLPDTQYFGPGTRLTVL.

The V call is TRBV4-1, the J call TRBJ2-1; 7 bases map to TRBD1. CDR1 and CDR2 from the germline V gene are MGHRA and YSYEKL. This CDR3 is 17 amino acids long. J lost 4 bases, V lost 1 base, and 10 bases had no gene match. CDR3 sequence: CASSQGYGTVAYNEQFF. Here the CDR3 DNA reads TGCGCCAGCAGCCAAGGATACGGGACAGTGGCATACAATGAGCAGTTCTTC.

CDR3 in DNA: TGCGCCAGCAGCCCTTGGGGTACTAGCACAGATACGCAGTATTTT. Protein product: CASSPWGTSTDTQYF. The chain links TRBV10-2 to TRBJ2-3; D is undetermined. This CDR3 comprises 15 residues. Trimming left V 6 bases short and J 0 bases short, with 13 bases between. Germline CDR1 reads WSHSY; CDR2 reads SAAADI.

The gene calls are TRBV7-9 and TRBJ2-7, with D unclear. Deletions cut 5 bases from V and 6 bases from J, with 20 bases between. The CDR3 is 15 amino acids. The germline CDR1 and CDR2 sequences are SEHNR and FQNEAQ (reference sequence). As DNA, the CDR3 is TGTGCCAGCAGCCCCGGATGGGGTCAATCAGGCGAGCAGTACTTC. It encodes CASSPGWGQSGEQYF.

The chain links TRBV4-1 to TRBJ1-5; the match to TRBD1 covers 9 bases. V dropped 4 bases and J dropped 3; count of bases not matched to a gene: 4. This CDR3 is built from 15 residues. Germline CDR1 is MGHRA and CDR2 is YSYEKL. The CDR3 region is CASSPRTGVNQPQHF. The CDR3, as DNA: TGCGCCAGCAGCCCCCGGACAGGGGTCAATCAGCCCCAGCATTTT.

There are many counts of this clonotype. This rearrangement joins TRBV4-2 to TRBJ2-1; D is unresolved. This CDR3 comprises 14 residues. Germline V gene lookup returns CDR1 LGHNA and CDR2 YNFKEQ. The ends were cut back, 3 bases at V and 8 bases at J, with 14 bases in the middle. Here the CDR3 DNA reads TGTGCCAGCAGCCACCGAACGACCCGCGATGAGCAGTTCTTC. Translation gives CASSHRTTRDEQFF.

V gene TRBV6-6 combines with J gene TRBJ2-3; no firm D call. CDR1 and CDR2 from the germline V gene are MNHNY and SVGAGI (reference sequence). The CDR3 totals 16 residues. The V end was cut by 6 bases, the J end by 2 bases, with 18 bases between. Written as DNA, the CDR3 is TGTGCCAGCAGCCCCGTGATTGTTCCGACCACAGATACGCAGTATTTT. Residues: CASSPVIVPTTDTQYF.